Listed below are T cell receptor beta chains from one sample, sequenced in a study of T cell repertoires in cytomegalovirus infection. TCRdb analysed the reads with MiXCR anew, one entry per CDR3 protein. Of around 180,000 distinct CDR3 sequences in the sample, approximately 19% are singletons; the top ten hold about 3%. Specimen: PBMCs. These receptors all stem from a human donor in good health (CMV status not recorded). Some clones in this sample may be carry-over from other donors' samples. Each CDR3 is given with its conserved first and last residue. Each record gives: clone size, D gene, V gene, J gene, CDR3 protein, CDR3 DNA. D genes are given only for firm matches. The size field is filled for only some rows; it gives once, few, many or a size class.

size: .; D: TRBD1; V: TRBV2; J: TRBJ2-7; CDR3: CASRDFGTGSYEQYF; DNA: TGTGCCAGCAGGGACTTCGGGACAGGGTCCTACGAGCAGTACTTC
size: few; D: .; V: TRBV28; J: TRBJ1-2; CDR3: CASAVAHYGYTF; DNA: TGTGCCAGCGCCGTTGCCCACTATGGCTACACCTTC
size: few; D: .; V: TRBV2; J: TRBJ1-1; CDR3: CASSPRGEGNTEAFF; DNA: TGTGCCAGCAGTCCCCGGGGGGAGGGGAACACTGAAGCTTTCTTT
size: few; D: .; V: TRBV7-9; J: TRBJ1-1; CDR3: CASSPHVRNTEAFF; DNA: TGTGCCAGCAGCCCGCACGTCCGGAACACTGAAGCTTTCTTT
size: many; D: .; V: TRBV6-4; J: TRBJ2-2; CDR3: CASSDSREAGELFF; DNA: TGTGCCAGCAGTGACAGCAGGGAGGCCGGGGAGCTGTTTTTT
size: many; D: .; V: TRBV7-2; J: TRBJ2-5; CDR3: CASSTTETQYF; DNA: TGTGCCAGCAGCACAACAGAGACCCAGTACTTC
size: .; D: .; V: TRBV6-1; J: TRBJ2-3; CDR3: CASGEEGIADFTDTQYF; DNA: TGTGCCAGCGGTGAAGAGGGAATAGCGGACTTCACAGATACGCAGTATTTT
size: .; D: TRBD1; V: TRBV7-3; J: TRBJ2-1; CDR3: CASSPHSGTGINEQFF; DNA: TGTGCCAGCAGCCCGCACTCCGGGACAGGAATCAATGAGCAGTTCTTC
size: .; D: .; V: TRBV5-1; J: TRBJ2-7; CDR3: CASSLSNAAYEQYF; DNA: TGCGCCAGCAGCTTAAGCAACGCCGCCTACGAGCAGTACTTC
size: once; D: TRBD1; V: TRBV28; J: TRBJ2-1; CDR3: CASSNRQGARERDEQFF; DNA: TGTGCCAGCAGTAATAGACAGGGGGCACGGGAACGGGATGAGCAGTTCTTC
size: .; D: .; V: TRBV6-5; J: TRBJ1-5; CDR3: CASSYRGGQPQHF; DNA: TGTGCCAGCAGTTACCGGGGCGGGCAGCCCCAGCATTTT
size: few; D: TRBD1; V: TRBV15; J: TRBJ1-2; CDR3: CATSTRQGGIQGYTF; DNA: TGTGCCACCAGCACCCGACAGGGGGGGATTCAAGGCTACACCTTC
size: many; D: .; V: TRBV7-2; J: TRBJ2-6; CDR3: CASSLHPGQTYSGANVLTF; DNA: TGTGCCAGCAGCTTACATCCAGGACAAACTTACTCTGGGGCCAACGTCCTGACTTTC
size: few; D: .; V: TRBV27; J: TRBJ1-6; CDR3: CASSMTDGVNSPLHF; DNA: TGTGCCAGCAGTATGACGGACGGGGTGAATTCACCCCTCCACTTT
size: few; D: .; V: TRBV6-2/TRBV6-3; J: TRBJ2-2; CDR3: CASSYGGGTGELFF; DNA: TGTGCCAGCAGTTACGGGGGAGGCACCGGGGAGCTGTTTTTT
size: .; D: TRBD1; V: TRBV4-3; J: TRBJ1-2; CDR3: CASSQEVYRGNGYTF; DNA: TGCGCCAGCAGCCAAGAGGTGTACAGGGGTAATGGCTACACCTTC
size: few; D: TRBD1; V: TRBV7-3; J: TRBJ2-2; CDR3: CASSSKTGANTGELFF; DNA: TGTGCCAGCAGCTCAAAGACAGGGGCTAACACCGGGGAGCTGTTTTTT
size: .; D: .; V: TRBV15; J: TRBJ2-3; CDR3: CATSTTGTDTQYF; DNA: TGTGCCACCAGCACAACAGGGACAGATACGCAGTATTTT
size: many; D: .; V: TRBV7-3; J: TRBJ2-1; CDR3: CASSRENQPYNEQFF; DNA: TGTGCCAGCAGCCGGGAGAATCAACCCTACAATGAGCAGTTCTTC
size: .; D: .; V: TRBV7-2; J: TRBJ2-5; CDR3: CASSSPGFETQYF; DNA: TGTGCCAGCAGCTCACCGGGATTTGAGACCCAGTACTTC
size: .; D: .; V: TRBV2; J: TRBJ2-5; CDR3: CASSGEGGETQYF; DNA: TGTGCCAGCAGTGGCGAGGGTGGGGAGACCCAGTACTTC
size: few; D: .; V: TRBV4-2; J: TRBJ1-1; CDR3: CASSQGPGNPNTEAFF; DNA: TGTGCCAGCAGCCAAGGGCCCGGGAACCCGAACACTGAAGCTTTCTTT
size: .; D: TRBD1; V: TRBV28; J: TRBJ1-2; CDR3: CASQPGGAYGYTF; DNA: TGTGCCAGTCAGCCAGGGGGAGCCTATGGCTACACCTTC
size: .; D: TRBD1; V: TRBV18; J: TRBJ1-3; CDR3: CASSDGQGAGNTIYF; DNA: TGTGCCAGCTCAGACGGACAGGGCGCTGGAAACACCATATATTTT
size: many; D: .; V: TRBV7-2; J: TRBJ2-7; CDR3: CASSLVSILFDEQYF; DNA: TGTGCCAGCAGCTTAGTTTCAATTTTGTTCGACGAGCAGTACTTC
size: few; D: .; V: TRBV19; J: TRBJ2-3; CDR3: CASRRSNTQYF; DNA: TGTGCCAGTAGAAGGAGTAATACGCAGTATTTT
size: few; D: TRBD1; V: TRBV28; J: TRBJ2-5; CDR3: CASSLLRTGASETQYF; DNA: TGTGCCAGCAGCCTCCTTCGGACAGGGGCAAGTGAGACCCAGTACTTC
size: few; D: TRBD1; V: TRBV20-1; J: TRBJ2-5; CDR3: CSARTGGLGRRETQYF; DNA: TGCAGTGCTCGGACAGGGGGACTAGGACGGAGAGAGACCCAGTACTTC
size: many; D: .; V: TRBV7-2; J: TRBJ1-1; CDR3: CASSRRGYTYDEAFF; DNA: TGTGCCAGCAGCAGAAGAGGCTACACATACGATGAAGCTTTCTTT
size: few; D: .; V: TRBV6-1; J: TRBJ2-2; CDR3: CASSMDRVWTGELFF; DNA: TGTGCCAGCAGCATGGACCGAGTGTGGACCGGGGAGCTGTTTTTT
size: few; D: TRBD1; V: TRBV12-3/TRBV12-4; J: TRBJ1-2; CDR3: CASSFGTDGYTF; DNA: TGTGCCAGCAGTTTCGGGACAGATGGCTACACCTTC
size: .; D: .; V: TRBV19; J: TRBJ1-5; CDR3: CASSREVPNQPQHF; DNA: TGTGCCAGTAGTCGGGAAGTTCCTAATCAGCCCCAGCATTTT
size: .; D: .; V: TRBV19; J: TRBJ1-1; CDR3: CASSTSGVENTEAFF; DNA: TGTGCCAGTAGTACCTCGGGGGTAGAGAACACTGAAGCTTTCTTT
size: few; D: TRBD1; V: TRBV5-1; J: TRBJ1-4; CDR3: CASRFRQGTNEKLFF; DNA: TGCGCCAGCAGGTTTCGACAGGGGACTAATGAAAAACTGTTTTTT
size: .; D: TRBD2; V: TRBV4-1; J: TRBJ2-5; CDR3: CASSQELYGSSGGQETQYF; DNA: TGCGCCAGCAGCCAAGAGCTATATGGGTCTAGCGGGGGCCAAGAGACCCAGTACTTC
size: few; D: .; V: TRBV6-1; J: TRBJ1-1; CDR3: CASSSRTDTEAFF; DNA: TGTGCCAGCAGTTCTAGGACCGACACTGAAGCTTTCTTT
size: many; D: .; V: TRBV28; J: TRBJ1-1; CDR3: CASSTGGRSNTEAFF; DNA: TGTGCCAGCAGTACCGGGGGCAGATCGAACACTGAAGCTTTCTTT
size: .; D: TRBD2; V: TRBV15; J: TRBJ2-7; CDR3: CATSSGRGLAGPYEQYF; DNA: TGTGCCACCAGCAGTGGGCGTGGGCTAGCGGGGCCCTACGAGCAGTACTTC
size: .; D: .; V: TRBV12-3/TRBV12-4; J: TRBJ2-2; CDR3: CASSSGSWTGELFF; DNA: TGTGCCAGCAGTTCAGGGTCCTGGACGGGGGAGCTGTTTTTT
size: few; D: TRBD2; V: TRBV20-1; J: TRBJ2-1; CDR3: CSATPSGPEQFF; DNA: TGCAGTGCTACCCCTAGCGGGCCTGAGCAGTTCTTC
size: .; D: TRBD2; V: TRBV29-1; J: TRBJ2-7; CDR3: CSVDAGGSYEQYF; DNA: TGCAGCGTTGATGCGGGGGGGTCCTACGAGCAGTACTTC
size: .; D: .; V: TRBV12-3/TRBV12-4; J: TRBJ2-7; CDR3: CASSSPTTNPQYF; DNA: TGTGCCAGCAGTTCCCCTACGACCAACCCCCAGTACTTT
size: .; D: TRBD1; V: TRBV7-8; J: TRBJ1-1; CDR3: CASSPTGGRTEAFF; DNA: TGTGCCAGCAGCCCAACAGGGGGAAGGACTGAAGCTTTCTTT
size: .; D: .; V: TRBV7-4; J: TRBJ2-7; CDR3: CAGSFSRPPYEQYF; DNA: TGTGCCGGCAGCTTTTCTCGGCCTCCCTACGAGCAGTACTTC
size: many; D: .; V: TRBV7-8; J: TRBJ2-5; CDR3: CASSFKGRVGETQYF; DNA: TGTGCCAGCAGCTTTAAGGGTCGGGTCGGGGAGACCCAGTACTTC
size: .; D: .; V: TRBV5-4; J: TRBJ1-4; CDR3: CASSVGGGREKLFF; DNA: TGTGCCAGCAGCGTCGGGGGCGGAAGAGAAAAACTGTTTTTT
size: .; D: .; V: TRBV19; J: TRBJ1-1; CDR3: CASRIGAEAFF; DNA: TGTGCCAGTAGGATTGGGGCTGAAGCTTTCTTT
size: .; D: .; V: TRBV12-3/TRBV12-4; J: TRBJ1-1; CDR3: CASSLWQQNTEAFF; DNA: TGTGCCAGCAGTTTGTGGCAGCAGAACACTGAAGCTTTCTTT
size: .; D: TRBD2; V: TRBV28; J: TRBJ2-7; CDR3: CASSRRGGNYEQHF; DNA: TGTGCCAGCAGCCGGCGGGGGGGCAACTACGAGCAGCACTTC